The 10 T cell receptor beta chains presented below share a single source sample, sequenced in a study of molecular identifiers for immune sequencing clone quantification. Each CDR3 protein is one row after TCRdb ran MiXCR on the PCR reads. The sample carries 400,000 to 600,000 distinct CDR3 sequences, 20% to 25% recorded once. The sample comprised naive CD8+ T cells from blood, with Jurkat cell RNA spiked in. Subset here: FACS-sorted CD8+CD4-CCR7+CD45RA+ naive T cells. These receptors all come from a human donor in good health. Some libraries in this study had Jurkat cell RNA spiked in.

Points on this clonotype: This may stem from a read error, because a much larger clone lies one nucleotide away. The rearrangement joins TRBV9 to TRBJ2-7; D remains unclear. The germline V and J ends were trimmed by 2 bases and 2 bases, with 11 bases remaining between them. The CDR3 has 14 amino acids. Germline lookup yields CDR1 SGDLS and CDR2 YYNGEE. DNA of the CDR3: TGTGCCAGCAGCGTGACGGGCCTGACCTACGAGCAGTACTTC. Translated, it gives CASSVTGLTYEQYF.

The chain combines TRBV12-3 or TRBV12-4 with TRBJ1-2, with no clear D. The CDR3 runs to 14 residues. With 7 bases removed from V and 0 bases from J, the gap between germline ends came to 12 bases. Here the CDR3 reads CASTLLAANYGYTF. CDR3 in DNA: TGTGCCAGCACCCTGTTGGCAGCTAACTATGGCTACACCTTC.

V is TRBV19 and J is TRBJ2-1; TRBD1 agrees at 9 bases. The V gene end was trimmed by 3 bases and the J gene end by 8 bases; junction bases not matched to a gene: 8. Germline assignment: CDR1 LNHDA and CDR2 SQIVND (reference sequence). This CDR3 has 15 residues. Here the CDR3 reads CASSMSTGGLDEQFF. CDR3 DNA sequence: TGTGCCAGTAGTATGTCAACAGGGGGCTTGGATGAGCAGTTCTTC.

This clonotype has ten or more counts. CDR3 bases: TGCAGCGTTGTAACGGGGCCCGGGGAGCTGTTTTTT. Protein sequence: CSVVTGPGELFF. V gene TRBV29-1 combines with J gene TRBJ2-2; perhaps D is TRBD1 or TRBD2 (5 bases each). V was clipped by 4 bases and J by 6 bases, with 9 bases between them. The CDR3 is made up of 12 amino acids. CDR1 is SQVTM, CDR2 ANQGSEA, per germline.

V is TRBV3-1 and J is TRBJ2-2; D not resolved. V was shortened by 0 bases and J by 5 bases, with 16 bases between the two germline ends. The CDR3 sequence is 17 residues long. Germline V gene lookup returns CDR1 LGHDT and CDR2 YNNKEL (reference sequence). The CDR3 nucleotides read TGTGCCAGCAGCCAAGATGGTTGGGGAACATTTACCGGGGAGCTGTTTTTT. It is translated as CASSQDGWGTFTGELFF.

This clonotype appeared many times. This rearrangement joins TRBV6-5 to TRBJ2-6; D perhaps matches TRBD2 (5 bases). The CDR3 consists of 14 residues. Trimming cost V 2 bases and J 5 bases, with 7 bases left between them. The germline CDR1 and CDR2 sequences are MNHEY and SVGAGI. The CDR3 nucleotides read TGTGCCAGCAGTTACGAGGGTTGGGCCAACGTCCTGACTTTC. Protein: CASSYEGWANVLTF.

This chain uses TRBV7-8 with TRBJ1-1; D might be TRBD1 (5 bases). The CDR3 runs to 13 residues. Germline loops: CDR1 SGHVS, CDR2 FQNEAQ. V lost 8 bases, J lost 4 bases, and 14 bases lay in between. CDR3 loop: CASELLGGTEAFF. In DNA form, the CDR3 reads TGTGCCAGCGAACTGCTGGGGGGCACTGAAGCTTTCTTT.

J is TRBJ2-2 and V is TRBV20-1; no definite D call. The V gene's germline CDR1 is DFQATT and CDR2 SNEGSKA (reference sequence). The CDR3 runs to 15 residues. V lost 0 bases, J lost 4 bases, and 12 bases lay in between. The CDR3 protein is CSARDRAPGTGELFF. The CDR3, as DNA: TGCAGTGCTAGAGATAGAGCCCCGGGCACCGGGGAGCTGTTTTTT.

This clonotype showed up just a few times. The CDR3 nucleotides read TGTGCCAGCAGCGTAGAAGCAGGGAACTCTGGAAACACCATATATTTT. It is translated as CASSVEAGNSGNTIYF. V usage is TRBV9 and J usage is TRBJ1-3; possibly TRBD1 for D (5 bases). The V and J ends lost 0 bases and 0 bases respectively, with 10 bases between them. The CDR3 is 16 residues long. CDR1 is SGDLS, CDR2 YYNGEE, per germline.

This clonotype has at least ten counts. The CDR3 DNA sequence: TGCAGTGCCCTCAGTGGGGTTAAGACAGATACGCAGTATTTT. Protein product: CSALSGVKTDTQYF. J is TRBJ2-3 and V is TRBV20-1, with D unresolved. CDR3 length equals 14 residues. CDR1 and CDR2 (germline): DFQATT, SNEGSKA (reference sequence). Trimming removed 6 bases from V and 3 bases from J, with 16 bases in between.